This is a list of T cell receptor beta chains from one sample in a study of blood T cell repertoires in COVID-19. Generated by immunoSEQ multiplex PCR, the TCRdb table keeps only in-frame clones and is missing some. Of about 110,000 clones listed, roughly 82% were seen once; the top ten hold 16%. Sequenced: peripheral blood. The receptors originated from a woman in her fifties or sixties with acute or convalescent COVID-19. Each CDR3 is given with its conserved first and last residue. D genes are given only for firm matches. The size of a clone is reported for some rows only, either as once, few or many, or as a class for expanded clones.

TRBJ1-1 TRBV14 once - CASSQGMKAGILGAFF TGTGCCAGCAGCCAAGGGATGAAGGCCGGGATTTTAGGAGCTTTCTTT
TRBJ1-1 TRBV5-1 once - CASSLEPGLAFF TGCGCCAGCAGCTTGGAACCAGGGTTAGCTTTCTTT
TRBJ1-1 TRBV30 - - CAWSVLGYTEAFF TGTGCCTGGAGTGTACTAGGGTACACTGAAGCTTTCTTT
TRBJ1-3 TRBV11-2 - - CASSLDRVSGNTIYF TGTGCCAGCAGCTTAGACAGGGTCTCTGGAAACACCATATATTTT
TRBJ2-5 TRBV5-4 - - CASTNFARDWKETQYF TGTGCCAGCACTAACTTCGCCCGGGACTGGAAAGAGACCCAGTACTTC
TRBJ2-3 TRBV29-1 once - CSVLLPDAATDTQYF TGCAGCGTGCTGTTGCCAGATGCGGCCACAGATACGCAGTATTTT
TRBJ1-2 TRBV29-1 - TRBD1 CSVERGQNYGYTF TGCAGCGTTGAGAGGGGACAGAACTATGGCTACACCTTC
TRBJ2-2 TRBV6-5 - - CASSYAGSTGELFF TGTGCCAGCAGTTACGCGGGCAGCACCGGGGAGCTGTTTTTT
TRBJ2-7 TRBV29-1 - - CSVSPGEIYEQYF TGCAGCGTTAGTCCGGGGGAAATTTACGAGCAGTACTTC
TRBJ2-1 TRBV3-1/TRBV3-2 - TRBD2 CASSQEFRGGSEQFF TGTGCCAGCAGCCAAGAGTTCCGGGGGGGCAGTGAGCAGTTCTTC
TRBJ1-6 TRBV20-1 - - CSARDWGALHF TGCAGTGCTAGAGATTGGGGGGCCCTCCACTTT
TRBJ2-7 TRBV28 - TRBD1 CASRIEDRASYEQYF TGTGCCAGCAGAATCGAGGACAGGGCCTCCTACGAGCAGTACTTC
TRBJ1-1 TRBV6-5 - TRBD1 CATSGQAGTEAFF TGTGCCACGTCGGGACAGGCGGGAACTGAAGCTTTCTTT
TRBJ1-1 TRBV3-1/TRBV3-2 - - CASSPSLGGDTEAFF TGTGCCAGCAGCCCCTCCCTGGGGGGTGACACTGAAGCTTTCTTT
TRBJ1-1 TRBV3-1/TRBV3-2 - - CASSRQNTEAFF TGTGCCAGCAGCCGACAGAACACTGAAGCTTTCTTT
TRBJ2-5 TRBV7-2 - TRBD1 CASTQGQVAGTQYF TGTGCCAGCACCCAGGGACAGGTCGCCGGAACCCAGTACTTC
TRBJ2-3 TRBV5-8 - TRBD1 CATQHPGQGTDTQYF TGTGCCACTCAACACCCGGGACAGGGTACAGATACGCAGTATTTT
TRBJ1-6 TRBV28 - TRBD1 CASSFQGAYPLHF TGTGCCAGCAGTTTTCAGGGGGCTTACCCCCTCCACTTT
TRBJ1-2 TRBV7-2 - TRBD1 CASSSDRGSGLGYTF TGTGCCAGCAGCTCTGACAGGGGATCTGGGCTTGGCTACACCTTC
TRBJ1-2 TRBV6-2/TRBV6-3 - - CASSLWTSDRNYGYTF TGTGCCAGCAGTCTCTGGACCAGTGACAGAAACTATGGCTACACCTTC
TRBJ1-2 TRBV4-3 - TRBD1 CASSPGGTGDMGYTF TGCGCCAGCAGCCCTGGGGGGACAGGGGATATGGGCTACACCTTC
TRBJ2-6 TRBV5-5 - TRBD1 CASSTQGLAGANVLTF TGTGCCAGCAGCACACAGGGGTTAGCTGGGGCCAACGTCCTGACTTTC
TRBJ2-3 TRBV2 - TRBD1 CASMRRGLRTDTQYF TGTGCCAGCATGCGCAGGGGGCTACGGACAGATACGCAGTATTTT
TRBJ1-5 TRBV24-1 - - CATSDLNSNQPQHF TGTGCCACCAGTGATCTAAATAGCAATCAGCCCCAGCATTTT
TRBJ2-1 TRBV9 few TRBD2 CASSPLAGGRVISYNEQFF TGTGCCAGCAGCCCCCTAGCGGGGGGGCGGGTAATATCCTACAATGAGCAGTTCTTC
TRBJ1-1 TRBV19 - TRBD1 CASGETGYGSDEAFF TGTGCCAGTGGAGAGACAGGGTACGGTTCCGATGAAGCTTTCTTT
TRBJ2-1 TRBV7-3 - TRBD1 CASSRQGGEYSEQFF TGTGCCAGCAGCCGACAGGGGGGTGAATATAGTGAGCAGTTCTTC
TRBJ1-2 TRBV7-8 - - CASSLGRQVNYGYTF TGTGCCAGCAGCCTGGGGAGACAGGTTAACTATGGCTACACCTTC
TRBJ2-7 TRBV5-5 - - CASSLGRSAGEQYF TGTGCCAGCAGCTTGGGCAGGAGCGCGGGGGAGCAGTACTTC
TRBJ1-1 TRBV2 - - CASIRGGTNPEAFF TGTGCCAGCATTCGCGGAGGAACAAACCCTGAAGCTTTCTTT
TRBJ1-2 TRBV6-5 - TRBD1 CASRIGQGRSGYTF TGTGCCAGCAGAATAGGACAGGGTCGATCTGGCTACACCTTC
TRBJ2-7 TRBV28 - - CASSRGASYEQYF TGTGCCAGCAGCCGGGGGGCCTCCTACGAGCAGTACTTC
TRBJ2-1 TRBV28 - TRBD1 CASIISGTAQNEQFF TGTGCCAGCATTATATCCGGGACAGCGCAAAATGAGCAGTTCTTC
TRBJ2-7 TRBV3-1/TRBV3-2 - TRBD2 CASSVGLAGGPTYEQYF TGTGCCAGCAGCGTAGGACTAGCGGGGGGCCCGACCTACGAGCAGTACTTC
TRBJ1-1 TRBV2 - TRBD1 CATETGFSTEAFF TGTGCCACCGAGACAGGGTTTAGCACTGAAGCTTTCTTT
TRBJ1-5 TRBV4-2 - - CASSQDQAQLSNQPQHF TGTGCCAGCAGCCAAGATCAGGCACAGCTAAGCAATCAGCCCCAGCATTTT
TRBJ1-1 TRBV25-1 - - CAVRPGVNTEAFF TGTGCGGTTCGTCCGGGGGTAAACACTGAAGCTTTCTTT
TRBJ1-2 TRBV9 - - CASSVHRANYGYTF TGTGCCAGCAGCGTGCACAGGGCGAATTATGGCTACACCTTC
TRBJ1-6 TRBV5-1 - - CASSLGTVYNSPLHF TGCGCCAGCAGCTTGGGGACAGTTTATAATTCACCCCTCCACTTT
TRBJ1-5 TRBV3-1/TRBV3-2 - - CASSPSGGGNQPQHF TGTGCCAGCAGCCCCTCGGGGGGGGGCAATCAGCCCCAGCATTTT
TRBJ1-2 TRBV10-3 - - CAIRQEANYGYTF TGTGCCATCAGGCAGGAAGCTAACTATGGCTACACCTTC
TRBJ1-6 TRBV10-3 - - CAISESQGEAPLHF TGTGCCATCAGTGAGTCTCAAGGGGAGGCACCCCTCCACTTT
TRBJ1-1 TRBV9 - - CASSVTEMNTEAFF TGTGCCAGCAGCGTTACAGAAATGAACACTGAAGCTTTCTTT
TRBJ1-5 TRBV18 - - CASSPGDQPQHF TGTGCCAGCTCACCAGGAGATCAGCCCCAGCATTTT
TRBJ1-1 TRBV7-6 once TRBD1 CASSLTGMNTEAFF TGTGCCAGCAGCTTGACAGGGATGAACACTGAAGCTTTCTTT
TRBJ2-2 TRBV6-2/TRBV6-3 - TRBD1 CASSPQGSPIRTGELFF TGTGCCAGCAGCCCACAGGGGTCCCCTATTCGAACCGGGGAGCTGTTTTTT
TRBJ2-7 TRBV7-3 - TRBD1 CASSSRGTGPLEQYF TGTGCCAGCAGCTCCCGAGGGACAGGGCCTCTCGAGCAGTACTTC
TRBJ1-1 TRBV6-5 - TRBD1 CASSRLSTGGTEAFF TGTGCCAGCAGTCGCCTCTCCACAGGGGGCACTGAAGCTTTCTTT
TRBJ2-3 TRBV19 - - CASSEGTLQGADTQYF TGTGCCAGTAGTGAGGGGACTCTGCAGGGGGCAGATACGCAGTATTTT
TRBJ2-3 TRBV18 - - CASSQSTGDTQYF TGTGCCAGCTCACAATCCACAGGGGATACGCAGTATTTT
TRBJ1-5 TRBV28 - - CASSFRGAGQPQHF TGTGCCAGCAGTTTTAGGGGCGCAGGACAGCCCCAGCATTTT
TRBJ2-3 TRBV2 - TRBD2 CATTRRGETDTQYF TGTGCCACAACCCGGCGGGGGGAAACAGATACGCAGTATTTT
TRBJ1-6 TRBV7-3 - TRBD1 CASRQGSPASPLHF TGTGCCAGCCGACAGGGCTCACCAGCTTCACCCCTCCACTTT